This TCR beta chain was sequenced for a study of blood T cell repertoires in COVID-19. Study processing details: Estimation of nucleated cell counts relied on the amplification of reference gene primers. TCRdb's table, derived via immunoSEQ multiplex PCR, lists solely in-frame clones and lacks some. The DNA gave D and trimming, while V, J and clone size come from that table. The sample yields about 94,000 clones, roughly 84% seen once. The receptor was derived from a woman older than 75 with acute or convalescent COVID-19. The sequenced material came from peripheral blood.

The CDR3 sequence: CASSRGTGDEKLFF. As DNA, the CDR3 is TGTGCCAGCAGCAGAGGAACAGGGGATGAAAAACTGTTTTTT. This sequence joins TRBV7-9 and TRBJ1-4, with 7 positions matching TRBD1. The trim removed 5 bases at V and 6 bases at J, leaving 6 bases unmatched. The CDR3 extends over 14 amino acids. From germline, CDR1 is SEHNR and CDR2 FQNEAQ (reference sequence).